These 5 T cell receptor beta chains came from one sample sequenced in a study of T cells in Graves' hyperthyroidism and ophthalmopathy. The source material, RNA transcripts, was used to amplify TCR beta CDR3 regions. The HTBI set primed first-round TCR CDR3 RT-PCR. From the multiplex PCR reads, TCRdb called clonotypes with MiXCR, one entry per CDR3 protein. This table holds approximately 420,000 distinct CDR3 sequences, about 15% found once. Material for sequencing was blood. These receptors originate from a woman in her 30s with Graves' hyperthyroidism.

Only a few counts were recorded for this clonotype. The chain has TRBV5-1 and TRBJ2-3, with D hard to call. Trimming cost V 3 bases and J 0 bases, with 14 bases left between them. CDR1 and CDR2 (germline): SGHRS, YFSETQ. The CDR3 totals 16 residues. The CDR3 nucleotides are TGCGCCAGCAGCTCATGGGGTCTACCTAGCACAGATACGCAGTATTTT. Amino acid sequence: CASSSWGLPSTDTQYF.

This clonotype was picked up many times. The chain recombines TRBV24-1 with TRBJ2-1; TRBD2 matches 10 bases. Germline V CDR1 and CDR2: KGHDR, SFDVKD. V lost 2 bases and J lost 10; bases outside the gene matches: 7. The CDR3 extends over 15 amino acids. The CDR3 reads CATSDSLAGVGEQFF. CDR3 bases: TGTGCCACCAGTGATTCGCTAGCGGGAGTTGGCGAGCAGTTCTTC.

The chain uses TRBV6-6 and TRBJ1-5, with unresolved D. CDR1 is MNHNY, CDR2 SVGAGI, per germline (reference sequence). The CDR3 runs 13 residues. Trimming took 0 bases from V and 7 from J, leaving 7 bases between them. CDR3 bases: TGTGCCAGCAGTTACTCGAAGTTACAGCCCCAGCATTTT. Its protein is CASSYSKLQPQHF.

V is TRBV19 and J is TRBJ1-2; maybe TRBD1 (6 bases). CDR3 length: 15 amino acids. With 8 bases removed from V and 2 bases from J, the gap between germline ends came to 18 bases. CDR1 is LNHDA and CDR2 is SQIVND in the germline V gene (reference sequence). The CDR3 spells CASGVLRGRNYGYTF. CDR3 bases: TGTGCCAGTGGTGTTCTCAGGGGCCGGAACTATGGCTACACCTTC.

This clonotype was counted at least ten times. The rearrangement uses TRBV12-3 or TRBV12-4 and TRBJ2-7, with TRBD2 identical over 13 bases. CDR3 length: 14 residues. V shed 7 bases, J shed 9 bases, and the junction held 9 bases outside the gene matches. This CDR3 reads CASTLGTSGIGQYF. The DNA of the CDR3 is TGTGCCAGCACACTAGGGACTAGCGGGATAGGGCAGTACTTC.